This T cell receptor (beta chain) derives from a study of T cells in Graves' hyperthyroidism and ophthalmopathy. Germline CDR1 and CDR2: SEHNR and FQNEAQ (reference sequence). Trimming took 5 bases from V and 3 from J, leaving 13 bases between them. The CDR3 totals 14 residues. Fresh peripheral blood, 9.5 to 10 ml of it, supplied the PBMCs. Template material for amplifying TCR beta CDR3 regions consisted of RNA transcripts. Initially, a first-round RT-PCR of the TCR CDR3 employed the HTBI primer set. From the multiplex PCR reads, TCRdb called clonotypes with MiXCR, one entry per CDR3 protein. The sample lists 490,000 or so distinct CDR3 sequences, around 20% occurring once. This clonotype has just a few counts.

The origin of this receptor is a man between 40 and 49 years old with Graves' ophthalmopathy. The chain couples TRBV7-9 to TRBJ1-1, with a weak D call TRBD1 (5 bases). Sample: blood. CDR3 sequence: CASSARPGDTEAFF. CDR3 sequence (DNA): TGTGCCAGCAGCGCCCGACCGGGGGACACTGAAGCTTTCTTT.